Below, 20 T cell receptor beta chains from the same sample are listed, as sequenced in a study of T cells after posttransplantation cyclophosphamide. Profiled with immunoSEQ multiplex PCR; TCRdb holds only in-frame clones, not every one. In total the sample includes under 50,000 clones, none of them seen once. Sequencing was carried out using PBMCs. These receptors were collected from a woman in her forties or fifties in good health and a related stem cell transplant donor.

This clone was counted many times. This chain links TRBV7-9 with TRBJ2-1; TRBD2 is a possible D gene (6 bases). Germline values: CDR1 SEHNR, CDR2 FQNEAQ (reference sequence). Trimming shortened V by 1 base and J by 4 bases, and 8 bases separated the two germline ends. This CDR3 region has 14 residues. In DNA, the CDR3 is TGTGCCAGCAGCTTAGGGGGACTTTACAATGAGCAGTTCTTC. Translated, it gives CASSLGGLYNEQFF.

At least ten counts were recorded for this clone. The genes are TRBV30 and TRBJ2-2; tentative D call: TRBD2 (5 bases). The CDR3 consists of 15 residues. The germline V and J ends were trimmed by 0 bases and 5 bases, with 13 bases remaining between them. From germline, CDR1 is GTSNPN and CDR2 SVGIG (reference sequence). The CDR3 DNA reads TGTGCCTGGAGTGTCATTTTGGGAGTGACCGGGGAGCTGTTTTTT. It yields the protein CAWSVILGVTGELFF. Complete variable domain (other parts from reference TRBV30 and TRBJ2-2): SQTIHQWPATLVQPVGSPLSLECTVEGTSNPNLYWYRQAAGRGLQLLFYSVGIGQISSEVPQNLSASRPQDRQFILSSKKLLLSDSGFYLCAWSVILGVTGELFFGEGSRLTVL.

This clone was observed many times. The V call is TRBV6-5, the J call TRBJ1-2; D not certain. Germline loops: CDR1 MNHEY, CDR2 SVGAGI. This CDR3 is built from 16 residues. The V and J ends lost 2 bases and 0 bases respectively, with 13 bases between them. CDR3 DNA sequence: TGTGCCAGCAGTTACGCTAGCACCTTTTCTAACTATGGCTACACCTTC. It yields the protein CASSYASTFSNYGYTF.

In this sample, this clone is medium-sized (0.01 to 0.1%). V gene TRBV6-6 combines with J gene TRBJ2-7, with 9 bases identical to TRBD1. Germline V gene sequence: CDR1 MNHNY, CDR2 SVGAGI (reference sequence). CDR3 length equals 13 residues. V shed 10 bases and J 3 bases; nucleotides not matched to a gene: 7. The CDR3 region is CATRTGDDYEQYF. CDR3 DNA sequence: TGTGCCACGAGGACAGGGGACGACTACGAGCAGTACTTC.

Many counts were recorded for this clone. The chain joins TRBV4-1 to TRBJ1-1, with unresolved D. The CDR3 runs 17 residues. The germline gives CDR1 MGHRA, CDR2 YSYEKL. Trimming stripped 1 base from V and 2 bases from J, with 17 bases between. This CDR3 reads CASSQGIMARQNTEAFF. The CDR3 DNA sequence: TGCGCCAGCAGCCAAGGAATAATGGCCCGCCAAAACACTGAAGCTTTCTTT.

This clone was found a few times. The chain carries TRBV7-6 and TRBJ2-2, with 15 positions matching TRBD2. Germline loops: CDR1 SGHVS, CDR2 FNYEAQ. There are 19 residues in the CDR3. Trimming took 3 bases from V and 2 from J; bases not matched to a gene: 7. CDR3 nucleotide sequence: TGTGCCAGCAGCTTCTCCGGGACTAGCGGGGGGATAAACACCGGGGAGCTGTTTTTT. Translated, it gives CASSFSGTSGGINTGELFF. Filled out from reference TRBV7-6 and TRBJ2-2, the complete variable domain reads GAGVSQSPRYKVTKRGQDVALRCDPISGHVSLYWYRQALGQGPEFLTYFNYEAQQDKSGLPNDRFSAERPEGSISTLTIQRTEQRDSAMYRCASSFSGTSGGINTGELFFGEGSRLTVL.

The sample holds many counts of this clone. This chain joins TRBV9 and TRBJ2-7, with D perhaps TRBD2 (6 bases). Per germline, CDR1 SGDLS and CDR2 YYNGEE. This CDR3 spans 16 amino acids. V was cut by 4 bases and J by 2 bases, with 19 bases left in between. The CDR3 is CASSPSEGQSAYEQYF. DNA of the CDR3: TGTGCCAGCAGCCCTAGCGAGGGTCAAAGCGCCTACGAGCAGTACTTC. Together with reference TRBV9 and TRBJ2-7, the CDR3 gives the full variable domain: DSGVTQTPKHLITATGQRVTLRCSPRSGDLSVYWYQQSLDQGLQFLIQYYNGEERAKGNILERFSAQQFPDLHSELNLSSLELGDSALYFCASSPSEGQSAYEQYFGPGTRLTVT.

This clone appeared a few times. This specimen includes other DNA sequences encoding the same CDR3. V usage is TRBV18 and J usage is TRBJ2-4, with TRBD1 matching over 8 bases. Trimming removed 5 bases from V and 6 bases from J; junction bases left unmatched: 3. CDR3 length: 13 amino acids. Per germline, CDR1 KGHSH and CDR2 LQKENI. The CDR3 nucleotides are TGTGCCAGCTCATCGGACAGGGCAAACATTCAGTACTTC. Translating it yields CASSSDRANIQYF.

The table lists this clone with many counts. This rearrangement joins TRBV5-6 to TRBJ1-1, with TRBD1 matching 7 bases. Germline V CDR1 and CDR2: SGHDT, YYEEEE. Trimming took 3 bases from V and 3 from J; bases not matched to a gene: 2. CDR3 size: 13 residues. The CDR3 region has the DNA TGTGCCAGCAGCTCGACAGGGCACACTGAAGCTTTCTTT. Protein sequence: CASSSTGHTEAFF.

This clone occurred many times. The chain carries TRBV19 and TRBJ2-2, with D maybe TRBD1 (5 bases). CDR1 LNHDA and CDR2 SQIVND come from the germline V gene (reference sequence). The CDR3 sequence is 15 residues long. V gave up 4 bases and J gave up 5 bases, with 14 bases separating them. The CDR3 bases are TGTGCCAGTAGTAACAAGGGGCAGAAGACCGGGGAGCTGTTTTTT. This sequence encodes CASSNKGQKTGELFF.

This clone was seen at least ten times. V and J are TRBV19 and TRBJ1-5; the D is unclear. Germline lookup yields CDR1 LNHDA and CDR2 SQIVND (reference sequence). Trimming stripped 0 bases from V and 4 bases from J, with 10 bases between. The CDR3 has 15 amino acids. The CDR3 is CASSIEAGSNQPQHF. The CDR3 DNA follows: TGTGCCAGTAGTATAGAAGCGGGATCAAATCAGCCCCAGCATTTT. Together with reference TRBV19 and TRBJ1-5, the CDR3 gives the full variable domain: DGGITQSPKYLFRKEGQNVTLSCEQNLNHDAMYWYRQDPGQGLRLIYYSQIVNDFQKGDIAEGYSVSREKKESFPLTVTSAQKNPTAFYLCASSIEAGSNQPQHFGDGTRLSIL.

This clone has a count of ten or more. The V call is TRBV7-3, the J call TRBJ1-1; 11 bases map to TRBD1. Germline V gives CDR1 SGHTA, CDR2 FQGTGA. The CDR3 is 15 residues long. Unmatched junction bases numbered 2, after V lost 1 base and J lost 4 bases. The CDR3 is CASSLSGTGGTEAFF. CDR3 in DNA: TGTGCCAGCAGCTTAAGTGGGACAGGGGGCACTGAAGCTTTCTTT.

This clone was counted ten times or more. J is TRBJ1-1 and V is TRBV7-2; 8 bases map to TRBD1. The length of the CDR3 is 14 residues. The V gene's germline CDR1 is SGHTA and CDR2 FQGNSA. J lost 5 bases, V lost 4 bases, and 6 bases had no gene match. CDR3 protein: CASSSQGGRTEAFF. CDR3 sequence (DNA): TGTGCCAGCAGCTCACAGGGGGGGAGGACTGAAGCTTTCTTT.

This clone was counted ten times or more. The rearrangement uses TRBV28 and TRBJ1-3; the D is unclear. The CDR3 covers 14 residues. The ends were cut back, 4 bases at V and 0 bases at J, with 7 bases in the middle. The germline CDR1 and CDR2 sequences are MDHEN and SYDVKM. For the CDR3, the DNA is TGTGCCAGCAGTTCAGTAAACTCTGGAAACACCATATATTTT. This gives the protein CASSSVNSGNTIYF.

This clone was counted ten times or more. This CDR3 is also generated by other DNA sequences in the sample. The chain employs TRBV14 and TRBJ2-1, with 7 positions matching TRBD2. The CDR3 contains 14 residues. Trimming cost V 4 bases and J 2 bases; bases outside gene matches: 2. Germline V lookup: CDR1 SGHDN, CDR2 FVKESK. CDR3 sequence: CASSRDYTYNEQFF. The DNA of the CDR3 is TGTGCCAGCAGCCGGGACTACACCTACAATGAGCAGTTCTTC.

This clone appeared many times. The chain recombines TRBV10-2 with TRBJ1-1; tentative D call: TRBD1 (6 bases). CDR1 is WSHSY, CDR2 SAAADI, per germline. The CDR3 is 15 amino acids. V was shortened by 2 bases and J by 5 bases, with 15 bases between the two germline ends. In nucleotides, the CDR3 is TGCGCCAGCAGTGAGCGGCCAGGGGTTTGGACTGAAGCTTTCTTT. This codes for CASSERPGVWTEAFF.

This chain's CDR3 is CAISVGGGPDTQYF. CDR3 DNA sequence: TGTGCCATCAGTGTTGGGGGGGGGCCAGATACGCAGTATTTT. The chain is built from TRBV10-3 and TRBJ2-3, with D perhaps matching TRBD2 (7 bases). The germline V gene has CDR1 ENHRY and CDR2 SYGVKD. V was shortened by 4 bases and J by 4 bases, with 12 bases between the two germline ends. The CDR3 is 14 amino acids.

This clone was recorded many times. J is TRBJ2-2 and V is TRBV7-2; 9 positions match TRBD1. Per the germline V gene, CDR1 is SGHTA and CDR2 is FQGNSA. With 5 bases clipped from V and 4 bases from J, the junction kept 5 bases outside the gene matches. This CDR3 comprises 15 residues. The CDR3 region has the DNA TGTGCCAGCAGCCCCCCACAGGGGGCCACCGGGGAGCTGTTTTTT. It yields the protein CASSPPQGATGELFF.

This clone has ten or more counts. The chain uses TRBV28 and TRBJ1-4; weak D call: TRBD1 (6 bases). In germline, CDR1 is MDHEN, CDR2 SYDVKM. Trimming took off 3 bases at V and 6 bases at J, with 17 bases between the two ends. This CDR3 region has 16 residues. The CDR3 loop reads CASSLGSVQGHEKLFF. The DNA for the CDR3 is TGTGCCAGCAGTTTGGGTTCGGTACAGGGCCATGAAAAACTGTTTTTT.

This clone was seen a handful of times. The chain links TRBV2 to TRBJ2-5, with D maybe TRBD2 (7 bases). Trimming shortened V by 4 bases and J by 5 bases, and 17 bases separated the two germline ends. The CDR3 totals 15 residues. Germline values: CDR1 SNHLY, CDR2 FYNNEI. The DNA of the CDR3 is TGTGCCAGCAGTGCAATAGGGGGGGCCGGGGAGACCCAGTACTTC. Translating it yields CASSAIGGAGETQYF.